This entry lists 20 T cell receptor beta chains sequenced from one sample in a study of blood T cell repertoires in COVID-19. The data were produced by immunoSEQ multiplex PCR, yet TCRdb's version contains in-frame clones alone and is incomplete. The sample yields over 100,000 clones, around 86% seen once. Sequencing was done on a sample of peripheral blood. These receptors were collected from a man between 45 and 60 years old with acute or convalescent COVID-19.

This chain connects TRBV11-3 to TRBJ2-1; perhaps TRBD2 as D (6 bases). The CDR3 extends over 19 amino acids. From germline, CDR1 is SGHNT and CDR2 YENEEA. The V end lost 0 bases, the J end lost 0 bases, and 18 bases lay between the germline ends. DNA of the CDR3: TGTGCCAGCAGCTTAGACGGCCTGGCTAGCGCAAGCTCCTACAATGAGCAGTTCTTC. It yields the protein CASSLDGLASASSYNEQFF.

The table lists this clone with a count of one. The chain joins TRBV23-1 to TRBJ1-2, with 10 bases fitting TRBD1. TRBV23-1 has ORF status, its function being uncertain. Germline trimming cut 6 bases from V and 4 bases from J; bases unmatched to any gene: 14. The CDR3 spans 17 residues. CDR3 protein: CASRRRDRGMGCYGYTF. CDR3 sequence (DNA): TGCGCCAGCAGACGACGGGACAGGGGAATGGGGTGCTATGGCTACACCTTC.

This chain connects TRBV11-2 to TRBJ2-6; 7 bases line up with TRBD1. This CDR3 is built from 19 residues. Germline CDR1 and CDR2: SGHAT and FQNNGV. The V gene end was trimmed by 5 bases and the J gene end by 0 bases; junction bases not matched to a gene: 13. This chain's CDR3 is CASSRPGTATFSGANVLTF. CDR3 bases: TGTGCCAGCAGCCGCCCCGGGACAGCGACCTTCTCTGGGGCCAACGTCCTGACTTTC.

The V gene is TRBV12-3 or TRBV12-4, the J gene TRBJ2-5; D might be TRBD2 (6 bases). The CDR3 extends over 13 amino acids. The V gene lost 2 bases and the J gene lost 5 bases, with 9 bases spanning the gap. The CDR3 DNA reads as TGTGCCAGCAGTTTACCTAGCGAGGAGACCCAGTACTTC. It yields the protein CASSLPSEETQYF.

This chain connects TRBV24-1 to TRBJ1-2; TRBD1 matches 7 bases. The germline V gene encodes CDR1 KGHDR and CDR2 SFDVKD. Trimming removed 4 bases from V and 5 bases from J; junction bases left unmatched: 6. The CDR3 consists of 14 residues. For the CDR3, the DNA is TGTGCCACCAGTGAACCAAACAGGGGATATGGCTACACCTTC. It translates to CATSEPNRGYGYTF.

CDR3 nucleotide sequence: TGTGCCAGCAGCCAGTTACCGGGGGGGGTCACAGATACGCAGTATTTT. Protein: CASSQLPGGVTDTQYF. The rearrangement links TRBV14 to TRBJ2-3, with 8 bases that match TRBD2. With 3 bases clipped from V and 2 bases from J, the junction kept 7 bases outside the gene matches. CDR3 length: 16 residues. Germline CDR1 and CDR2: SGHDN and FVKESK.

The chain employs TRBV5-4 and TRBJ2-2; no clear D. CDR1 is SGHNT, CDR2 YYREEE, per germline (reference sequence). V was clipped by 0 bases and J by 6 bases, with 6 bases between them. The CDR3 spans 13 residues. CDR3 coding DNA: TGTGCCAGCAGCTTGGATACTCCCGGGGAGCTGTTTTTT. It translates to CASSLDTPGELFF. The full variable domain, with the rest looked up from reference TRBV5-4 and TRBJ2-2, is ETGVTQSPTHLIKTRGQQVTLRCSSQSGHNTVSWYQQALGQGPQFIFQYYREEENGRGNFPPRFSGLQFPNYSSELNVNALELDDSALYLCASSLDTPGELFFGEGSRLTVL.

The chain carries TRBV4-1 and TRBJ2-7; TRBD1 agrees at 9 bases. The V segment lost 1 base and the J segment 1 base; nucleotides outside the gene matches: 11. The CDR3 loop spans 18 amino acids. Germline CDR1 MGHRA, CDR2 YSYEKL. In nucleotides, the CDR3 is TGCGCCAGCAGCCAAGCATTTGCCTGGGACAGGGTTTCCTACGAGCAGTACTTC. This sequence encodes CASSQAFAWDRVSYEQYF.

This chain links TRBV5-1 with TRBJ2-2; 8 bases match TRBD1. The CDR3 is 13 residues long. The V gene's germline CDR1 is SGHRS and CDR2 YFSETQ. Germline trimming cut 2 bases from V and 6 bases from J; bases unmatched to any gene: 0. The CDR3 is CASSLQGAGELFF. The CDR3 DNA reads TGCGCCAGCAGCTTACAGGGGGCCGGGGAGCTGTTTTTT.

V usage is TRBV24-1 and J usage is TRBJ1-5; D remains ambiguous. V lost 2 bases to trimming and J lost 5 bases, with 9 bases between them. This CDR3 region has 14 residues. Germline loops: CDR1 KGHDR, CDR2 SFDVKD. The CDR3 reads CATSDWGAYQPQHF. The CDR3 DNA reads TGTGCCACCAGTGATTGGGGAGCATATCAGCCCCAGCATTTT.

This clone has just a few counts. In DNA form, the CDR3 reads TGTGCCAGCAGTGAAAGCGGGGCTCCCGGGGAGCTGTTTTTT. Encoded protein: CASSESGAPGELFF. This chain joins TRBV6-4 and TRBJ2-2, with TRBD2 matching 7 bases. The CDR3 consists of 14 residues. V dropped 3 bases and J dropped 6; count of bases not matched to a gene: 4. Germline V gene lookup returns CDR1 MRHNA and CDR2 SNTAGT.

J is TRBJ2-1 and V is TRBV18; no clear D gene. This CDR3 has 14 amino acids. V lost 4 bases to trimming and J lost 7 bases, with 14 bases between them. Germline CDR1 and CDR2: KGHSH and LQKENI. The DNA of the CDR3 is TGTGCCAGCTCACTCGACAAAGGTTTGAATGAGCAGTTCTTC. This gives the protein CASSLDKGLNEQFF.

The chain is built from TRBV15 and TRBJ2-7; 7 nucleotides match TRBD1. The CDR3 length is 15 residues. V lost 5 bases to trimming and J lost 0 bases; unmatched junction nucleotides: 7. Germline lookup yields CDR1 LNHNV and CDR2 YYDKDF (reference sequence). The CDR3 loop is CATSRDSPSSYEQYF. DNA for the CDR3: TGTGCCACCAGCCGGGACAGTCCTAGCTCCTACGAGCAGTACTTC.

This sequence joins TRBV13 and TRBJ1-1; no clear D. Germline CDR1 reads PRHDT; CDR2 reads FYEKMQ (reference sequence). The CDR3 is 15 amino acids. V lost 0 bases, J lost 1 base, and 9 bases lay in between. The chain's CDR3 is CASSLGAGPNTEAFF. In DNA, the CDR3 is TGTGCCAGCAGCTTAGGGGCAGGCCCGAACACTGAAGCTTTCTTT.

This chain joins TRBV5-6 and TRBJ1-1, with unresolved D. CDR1 SGHDT and CDR2 YYEEEE come from the germline V gene. This CDR3 comprises 12 residues. Trimming removed 4 bases at V and 11 bases at J, with 15 bases between. CDR3 sequence reads: CASSLRLLGAFF. CDR3 sequence (DNA): TGTGCCAGCAGCCTCAGACTGCTTGGGGCTTTCTTT.

The DNA of the CDR3 is TGTGCCACCAGTGACCCGGGGGGCCCTGGGGCGAACACCGGGGAGCTGTTTTTT. This sequence encodes CATSDPGGPGANTGELFF. The gene calls are TRBV24-1 and TRBJ2-2; the D gene is possibly TRBD2 (7 bases). The V gene's germline CDR1 is KGHDR and CDR2 SFDVKD. The CDR3 sequence is 18 residues long. With 4 bases removed from V and 0 bases from J, the gap between germline ends came to 17 bases.

The chain combines TRBV5-4 with TRBJ1-2; the D gene is possibly TRBD1 (5 bases). The CDR3 covers 14 residues. CDR1 is SGHNT, CDR2 YYREEE, per germline (reference sequence). V lost 0 bases and J 4 bases, leaving 10 bases between the germline ends. The CDR3 sequence: CASSLEATAYGYTF. The DNA for the CDR3 is TGTGCCAGCAGCTTGGAGGCGACAGCCTATGGCTACACCTTC.

V gene TRBV3-1 (or the pseudogene TRBV3-2) combines with J gene TRBJ2-3; tentative D call: TRBD2 (5 bases). Trimming took 4 bases from V and 5 from J, leaving 13 bases between them. CDR1 is LGHDT and CDR2 is YNNKEL in the germline V gene (reference sequence). The CDR3 totals 14 residues. CDR3 protein: CASSPGLRVDTQYF. Here the CDR3 DNA reads TGTGCCAGCAGCCCGGGTCTGAGGGTAGATACGCAGTATTTT.

The chain joins TRBV7-9 to TRBJ2-1; 13 bases agree with TRBD2. The CDR3 has 20 amino acids. Trimming removed 7 bases from V and 3 bases from J; junction bases left unmatched: 18. The germline CDR1 and CDR2 sequences are SEHNR and FQNEAQ (reference sequence). This CDR3 reads CASTSPGLAGAMRIYNEQFF. The CDR3 bases are TGTGCCAGCACTTCACCCGGACTAGCGGGAGCTATGAGAATCTACAATGAGCAGTTCTTC.

This chain links TRBV12-3 or TRBV12-4 with TRBJ1-2; the D gene is possibly TRBD1 (5 bases). Trimming removed 8 bases at V and 8 bases at J, with 12 bases between. CDR3 length: 11 amino acids. DNA of the CDR3: TGTGCCAGCGGAAACCAGGGCGGCTACACCTTC. Translating gives CASGNQGGYTF.